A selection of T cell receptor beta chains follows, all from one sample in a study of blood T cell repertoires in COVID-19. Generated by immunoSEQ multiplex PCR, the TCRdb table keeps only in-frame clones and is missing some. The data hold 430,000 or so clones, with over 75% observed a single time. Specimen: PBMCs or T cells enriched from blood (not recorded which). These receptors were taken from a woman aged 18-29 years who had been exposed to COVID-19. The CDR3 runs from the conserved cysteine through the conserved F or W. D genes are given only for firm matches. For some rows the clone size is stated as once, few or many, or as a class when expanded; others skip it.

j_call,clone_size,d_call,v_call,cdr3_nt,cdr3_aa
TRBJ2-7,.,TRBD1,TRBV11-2,TGTGCCAGCAGCTTAGGGACAGGGTCCTACGAGCAGTACTTC,CASSLGTGSYEQYF
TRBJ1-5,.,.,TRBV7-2,TGTGCCAGCAGCTTACTTGATCGAGGTCAGCCCCAGCATTTT,CASSLLDRGQPQHF
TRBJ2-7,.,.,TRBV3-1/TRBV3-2,TGTGCCAGCAGCCAAGCATCGGCGGGTTCCTACGAGCAGTACTTC,CASSQASAGSYEQYF
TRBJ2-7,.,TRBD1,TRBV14,TGTGCCAGCAGCCAGACAGGGTTCGAGCAGTACTTC,CASSQTGFEQYF
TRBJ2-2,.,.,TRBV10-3,TGTGCCATCAGTGAAGAGCTAAACACCGGGGAGCTGTTTTTT,CAISEELNTGELFF
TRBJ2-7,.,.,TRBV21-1,TGTGCCAGCAGCAAAGTGGAGTACGAGCAGTACTTC,CASSKVEYEQYF
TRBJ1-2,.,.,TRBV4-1,TGCGCCAGCAGCCAAGCGGGAATCGATGGCTACACCTTC,CASSQAGIDGYTF
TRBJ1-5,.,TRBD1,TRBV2,TGTGCCAGCAGTGGACTACAGGGGAATCAGCCCCAGCATTTT,CASSGLQGNQPQHF
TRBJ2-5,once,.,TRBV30,TGTGCCTGGAGTCCGAATAGTCTGCCCCAGTACTTC,CAWSPNSLPQYF
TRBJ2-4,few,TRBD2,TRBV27,TGTGCCAGCAGTTTATTAGGACTAGCGGGGACGGGAAACATTCAGTACTTC,CASSLLGLAGTGNIQYF
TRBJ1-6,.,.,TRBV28,TGTGCCAGCAGTTTACAAGCCTCCTATAATTCACCCCTCCACTTT,CASSLQASYNSPLHF
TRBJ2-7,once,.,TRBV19,TGTGCCAGTAGTACCCGGCCGGGGTCCTACGAGCAGTACTTC,CASSTRPGSYEQYF
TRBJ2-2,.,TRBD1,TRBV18,TGTGCCAGCGCGGGACAGGATAGCACCGGGGAGCTGTTTTTT,CASAGQDSTGELFF
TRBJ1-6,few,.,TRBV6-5,TGTGCCAGCCATTGGCGGTCTAATTCACCCCTCCACTTT,CASHWRSNSPLHF
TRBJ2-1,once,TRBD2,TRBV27,TGTGCCAGCAGCCCGGGAGGGCCCTACAATGAGCAGTTCTTC,CASSPGGPYNEQFF
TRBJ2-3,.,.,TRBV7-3,TGTGCCAGCAGCTTAACGAGGGGGGGCCTTGATACGCAGTATTTT,CASSLTRGGLDTQYF
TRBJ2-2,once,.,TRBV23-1,TGCGCCAGCAGTCAATCCGCGGAGGGGGCAGGAACCGGGGAGCTGTTTTTT,CASSQSAEGAGTGELFF
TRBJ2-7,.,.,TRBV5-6,TGTGCCAGCAGCTTCGTCGAGCAGTACTTC,CASSFVEQYF
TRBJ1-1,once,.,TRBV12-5,TGTGCTAGTGATGGGGGGGCGGGCACTGAAGCTTTCTTT,CASDGGAGTEAFF
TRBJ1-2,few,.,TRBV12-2,TGTGCAAGTCGCCTAGGGACAGGGGGAAACTCGGGAGGCTACACCTTC,CASRLGTGGNSGGYTF
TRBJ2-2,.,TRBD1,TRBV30,TGTGCCTGGATGAAGGGGACAGGGGAGTCCGGGGAGCTGTTTTTT,CAWMKGTGESGELFF
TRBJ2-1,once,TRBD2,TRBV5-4,TGTGCCAGCAGCCTCGGACTAGCGGCCGGTGAGCAGTTCTTC,CASSLGLAAGEQFF
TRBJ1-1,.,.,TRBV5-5,TGTGCCAGCAGCACGTTGACAGGAACTTTATCGAACACTGAAGCTTTCTTT,CASSTLTGTLSNTEAFF
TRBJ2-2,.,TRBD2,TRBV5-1,TGCGCCAGCAGCCTGACCCTACTAGCGGGAGGGCAGAACACCGGGGAGCTGTTTTTT,CASSLTLLAGGQNTGELFF
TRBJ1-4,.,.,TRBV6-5,TGTGCCAGCAGGGAGTGGAGGGGTGAAAAACTGTTTTTT,CASREWRGEKLFF
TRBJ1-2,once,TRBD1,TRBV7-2,TGTGCCAGCAGCTTAGAGAGAGGACAGGAAAATGGCTACACCTTC,CASSLERGQENGYTF
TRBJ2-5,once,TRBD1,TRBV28,TGTGCCAGCAGTTTACCCTTTGGACAGGTCACCCAGTACTTC,CASSLPFGQVTQYF
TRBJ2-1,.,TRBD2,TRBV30,TGTGCCTGGACAAGCGGGGGGCCCTACAATGAGCAGTTCTTC,CAWTSGGPYNEQFF
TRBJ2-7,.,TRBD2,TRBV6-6,TGTGCCAGCAGGGAAAGCGGGACCTCCTACGAGCAGTACTTC,CASRESGTSYEQYF
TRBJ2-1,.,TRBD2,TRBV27,TGTGCCAGCAGTTTGGGGCTAGCGGGGGTCAATGAGCAGTTCTTC,CASSLGLAGVNEQFF
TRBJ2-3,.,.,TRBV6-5,TGTGCCAGCAGTTTTGGTACAACCACAGATACGCAGTATTTT,CASSFGTTTDTQYF
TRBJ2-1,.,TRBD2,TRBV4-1,TGCGCCAGCAGCCAAGAATTGGGGCGTGGGACTAGGTACAATGAGCAGTTCTTC,CASSQELGRGTRYNEQFF
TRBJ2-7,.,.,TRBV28,TGTGCCATACTACCGGCCAATTGCCCTTTGTGCAAGCAGTACTTC,CAILPANCPLCKQYF
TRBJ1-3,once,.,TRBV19,TGTGCCAGTAGTCCCGACACGTTCTCTGGAAACACCATATATTTT,CASSPDTFSGNTIYF
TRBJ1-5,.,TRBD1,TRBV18,TGTGCCAGCTCACTAGACAGGGGTGGCAATCAGCCCCAGCATTTT,CASSLDRGGNQPQHF
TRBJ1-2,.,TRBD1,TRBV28,TGTGCCAGCAGTACCCGGACAGGGAGGAAACGTGGCTACACCTTC,CASSTRTGRKRGYTF
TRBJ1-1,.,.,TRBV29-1,TGCAGCGTTACCCTGACAGGTTCGAACACTGAAGCTTTCTTT,CSVTLTGSNTEAFF
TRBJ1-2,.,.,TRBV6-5,TGTGCCAGCAGCCCCTCCTACTCTTATGGCTACACCTTC,CASSPSYSYGYTF
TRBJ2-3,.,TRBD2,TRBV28,TGTGCCAGCAGTCCACGTCTAGCGGGGGGCCCACAGGATACGCAGTATTTT,CASSPRLAGGPQDTQYF
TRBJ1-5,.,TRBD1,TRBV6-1,TGTGCCAGCAGTGATGACAGGGGCAGCAATCAGCCCCAGCATTTT,CASSDDRGSNQPQHF